The 21 T cell receptor beta chains presented below share a single source sample, sequenced in a study of blood T cell repertoires in COVID-19. Here immunoSEQ multiplex PCR was the method, and the copy in TCRdb shows in-frame clones only, minus some. This table holds about 120,000 clones, about 88% found once. Sequenced sample: peripheral blood. These receptor sequences come from a woman at least 80 years old with acute or convalescent COVID-19.

V usage is TRBV5-6 and J usage is TRBJ1-2; 10 bases fit TRBD1. Unmatched junction bases numbered 15, after V lost 6 bases and J lost 7 bases. Germline V gene sequence: CDR1 SGHDT, CDR2 YYEEEE. The CDR3 spans 16 residues. For the CDR3, the DNA is TGTGCCAGCATCTCCCCCCCGGACAGGGGGAGAGGTGGCTACACCTTC. It yields the protein CASISPPDRGRGGYTF.

The rearrangement joins TRBV5-1 to TRBJ1-3; D unclear. The germline gives CDR1 SGHRS, CDR2 YFSETQ. The CDR3 is 14 amino acids. V was clipped by 4 bases and J by 4 bases, with 12 bases between them. CDR3 region: CASSEGSSGNTIYF. As DNA, the CDR3 is TGCGCCAGCAGCGAGGGCTCTTCGGGAAACACCATATATTTT.

In the case of this clone: Distinct nucleotide sequences in the sample also encode this CDR3. The gene calls are TRBV5-6 and TRBJ1-2; 7 bases are shared with TRBD1. Germline V gives CDR1 SGHDT, CDR2 YYEEEE. This CDR3 spans 14 amino acids. The V and J ends lost 0 bases and 2 bases, in that order; junction bases with no gene match: 1. As DNA, the CDR3 is TGTGCCAGCAGCTTGGGACAGGGCAACTATGGCTACACCTTC. This gives the protein CASSLGQGNYGYTF. The whole variable domain, filled in from reference TRBV5-6 and TRBJ1-2, reads DAGVTQSPTHLIKTRGQQVTLRCSPKSGHDTVSWYQQALGQGPQFIFQYYEEEERQRGNFPDRFSGHQFPNYSSELNVNALLLGDSALYLCASSLGQGNYGYTFGSGTRLTVV.

The V and J genes are TRBV11-3 and TRBJ2-5; D possibly corresponds to TRBD2 (6 bases). Trimming left V 4 bases short and J 5 bases short, with 17 bases between. The CDR3 has 15 amino acids. In germline, CDR1 is SGHNT, CDR2 YENEEA. The CDR3 region has the DNA TGTGCCAGCAGCTCTCGGGAGAGGGCTACGGAGACCCAGTACTTC. Its translation: CASSSRERATETQYF. The full variable domain, rest sourced from reference TRBV11-3 and TRBJ2-5, is EAGVVQSPRYKIIEKKQPVAFWCNPISGHNTLYWYLQNLGQGPELLIRYENEEAVDDSQLPKDRFSAERLKGVDSTLKIQPAELGDSAVYLCASSSRERATETQYFGPGTRLLVL.

V gene TRBV5-1 combines with J gene TRBJ2-2, with D hard to call. V was cut by 0 bases and J by 7 bases, with 13 bases left in between. CDR1 and CDR2 from the germline V gene are SGHRS and YFSETQ. The length of the CDR3 is 15 residues. The CDR3 region has the DNA TGCGCCAGCAGCTTGGTGCCTGAGGTCGGCGGGGAGCTGTTTTTT. As protein: CASSLVPEVGGELFF.

This rearrangement joins TRBV6-5 to TRBJ2-5, with 10 positions matching TRBD1. Germline-derived CDR1 and CDR2 are MNHEY and SVGAGI. V lost 4 bases to trimming and J lost 11 bases; unmatched junction nucleotides: 4. There are 12 residues in the CDR3. CDR3 sequence: CASSFRDRGQYF. The CDR3 DNA follows: TGTGCCAGCAGTTTCCGGGACAGGGGTCAGTACTTC.

This rearrangement joins TRBV6-5 to TRBJ1-2, with 9 bases aligning to TRBD1. Germline V gene sequence: CDR1 MNHEY, CDR2 SVGAGI. V gave up 5 bases and J gave up 7 bases; unmatched junction bases: 5. The CDR3 runs 13 residues. The CDR3 loop is CASSPGQGIGYTF. CDR3 nucleotide sequence: TGTGCCAGCAGTCCGGGACAGGGTATTGGCTACACCTTC.

CDR3 region: CASRSWGAEGPGYGYTF. Here the CDR3 DNA reads TGTGCCAGCAGGAGCTGGGGTGCGGAGGGGCCAGGCTATGGCTACACCTTC. V usage is TRBV28 and J usage is TRBJ1-2, with D maybe TRBD1 (5 bases). The CDR3 consists of 17 residues. Germline CDR1 reads MDHEN; CDR2 reads SYDVKM. With 6 bases removed from V and 4 bases from J, the gap between germline ends came to 24 bases.

DNA of the CDR3: TGTGCCATCAGTGGGACAACAGGGGGACCTGGAAACACCATATATTTT. This gives the protein CAISGTTGGPGNTIYF. The V and J genes are TRBV10-3 and TRBJ1-3; 8 nucleotides align to TRBD1. J was trimmed by 2 bases and V by 4 bases; bases with no gene match: 7. This CDR3 is built from 16 residues. Germline values: CDR1 ENHRY, CDR2 SYGVKD.

This chain connects TRBV19 to TRBJ1-2; D possibly corresponds to TRBD1 (6 bases). CDR1 and CDR2 (germline): LNHDA, SQIVND (reference sequence). The CDR3 length is 14 residues. V lost 6 bases and J lost 2, with 13 bases in between. Here the CDR3 reads CASRSTGQNYGYTF. Written as DNA, the CDR3 is TGTGCCAGTAGATCTACGGGACAAAACTATGGCTACACCTTC.

This clone was seen only once. The gene calls are TRBV5-1 and TRBJ2-5; TRBD2 matches 7 bases. The CDR3 spans 14 residues. Germline values: CDR1 SGHRS, CDR2 YFSETQ. Trimming cost V 4 bases and J 3 bases; bases outside gene matches: 6. In DNA, the CDR3 is TGCGCCAGCAGCCCCGGACTAGGCAAAGAGACCCAGTACTTC. Protein sequence: CASSPGLGKETQYF.

This chain uses TRBV6-2 or TRBV6-3 with TRBJ1-2, with 8 bases aligning to TRBD1. Trimming cost V 4 bases and J 2 bases; bases outside gene matches: 0. This CDR3 has 13 amino acids. CDR1 is MNHEY and CDR2 is SVGEGT in the germline V gene. In nucleotides, the CDR3 is TGTGCCAGCAGTTGGACAGGGAACTATGGCTACACCTTC. Its translation: CASSWTGNYGYTF.

This clone appeared a single time. This chain joins TRBV7-3 and TRBJ2-3; 7 bases fit TRBD2. There are 15 residues in the CDR3. Germline V lookup: CDR1 SGHTA, CDR2 FQGTGA. Trimming took 4 bases from V and 0 from J; bases not matched to a gene: 4. CDR3 nucleotides: TGTGCCAGCAGCTCTCTAGCGGCGAGCACAGATACGCAGTATTTT. Protein: CASSSLAASTDTQYF.

The rearrangement joins TRBV15 to TRBJ2-4; D may be TRBD1 (5 bases). Trimming took off 4 bases at V and 6 bases at J, with 13 bases between the two ends. The CDR3 loop spans 14 amino acids. The germline V gene encodes CDR1 LNHNV and CDR2 YYDKDF (reference sequence). CDR3 sequence (DNA): TGTGCCACCAGCACCCAGGCCCAGGGAAACATTCAGTACTTC. Protein: CATSTQAQGNIQYF.

The chain recombines TRBV13 with TRBJ1-4; 8 nucleotides line up with TRBD1. The junction had 5 bases not matched to a gene; V was cut back by 5 bases and J by 6 bases. The V gene's germline CDR1 is PRHDT and CDR2 FYEKMQ (reference sequence). The CDR3 runs 14 residues. CDR3 sequence (DNA): TGTGCCAGCAGCGTCAGGGGGCCGGATGAAAAACTGTTTTTT. Protein product: CASSVRGPDEKLFF.

This chain joins TRBV20-1 and TRBJ1-2; D gene uncertain. Germline CDR1 DFQATT, CDR2 SNEGSKA (reference sequence). The CDR3 spans 12 residues. Trimming pared 3 bases from V and 4 bases from J, leaving 9 bases between. CDR3 in DNA: TGCAGTGCTAGTGTCTATCCCTATGGCTACACCTTC. This sequence encodes CSASVYPYGYTF.

The chain couples TRBV28 to TRBJ2-2, with 14 nucleotides matching TRBD2. The CDR3 sequence is 18 residues long. Trimming removed 2 bases from V and 2 bases from J; junction bases left unmatched: 4. Germline V gene sequence: CDR1 MDHEN, CDR2 SYDVKM. The CDR3 DNA reads as TGTGCCAGCAGTTTACCGGGACTAGCGGGAGTAAACACCGGGGAGCTGTTTTTT. Translated: CASSLPGLAGVNTGELFF.

The CDR3: CASSLSKSGQFTF. CDR3 bases: TGTGCCAGCAGCCTCAGTAAATCGGGACAGTTCACCTTC. The chain combines TRBV3-1 (or the pseudogene TRBV3-2) with TRBJ1-2, with 7 bases lining up with TRBD1. CDR3 length: 13 residues. Germline V lookup: CDR1 LGHDT, CDR2 YNNKEL (reference sequence). With 4 bases clipped from V and 13 bases from J, the junction kept 12 bases outside the gene matches.

The chain recombines TRBV18 with TRBJ2-3, with D maybe TRBD2 (5 bases). Trimming removed 4 bases from V and 4 bases from J, with 15 bases in between. Germline lookup yields CDR1 KGHSH and CDR2 LQKENI. This CDR3 comprises 15 residues. The CDR3 nucleotides are TGTGCCAGCTCACTTTCCCAGAGGGCCGCAGATACGCAGTATTTT. It codes for CASSLSQRAADTQYF.

The chain is built from TRBV4-1 and TRBJ2-2; 9 nucleotides align to TRBD2. The CDR3 runs 18 residues. The junction had 8 bases not matched to a gene; V was cut back by 1 base and J by 2 bases. CDR1 and CDR2 (germline): MGHRA, YSYEKL. The CDR3 sequence: CASSQVPSGGLNTGELFF. CDR3 coding DNA: TGCGCCAGCAGCCAAGTTCCCAGCGGGGGGCTAAACACCGGGGAGCTGTTTTTT.

The rearrangement uses TRBV3-1 (or the pseudogene TRBV3-2) and TRBJ1-2; tentative D call: TRBD1 (5 bases). Germline V gene data show CDR1 as LGHDT and CDR2 as YNNKEL (reference sequence). This CDR3 spans 12 amino acids. The V and J ends lost 7 bases and 4 bases respectively, with 10 bases between them. For the CDR3, the DNA is TGTGCCAGCAACAACGGGGGCTATGGCTACACCTTC. It specifies CASNNGGYGYTF.